This entry describes one TCR beta chain. The data stem from a study of blood T cell repertoires in COVID-19. About the research overall: Sample material is recorded as cDNA or gDNA derived from T cells, B-cell-depleted T cells, or PBMCs.

Germline values: CDR1 SGDLS, CDR2 YYNGEE. The ends lost 0 bases at V and 2 bases at J; junction bases unmatched: 1. This CDR3 spans 17 amino acids. The repertoire was sequenced with immunoSEQ multiplex PCR; TCRdb's copy has only in-frame clones and lacks some. The table includes approximately 89,000 clones, about 80% detected once. Specimen: peripheral blood. The receptor's source is an elderly woman with acute or convalescent COVID-19. The chain recombines TRBV9 with TRBJ2-2; 13 nucleotides align to TRBD2. The CDR3 region is CASSVGGLAGNTGELFF. Here the CDR3 DNA reads TGTGCCAGCAGCGTAGGGGGACTAGCGGGAAACACCGGGGAGCTGTTTTTT.